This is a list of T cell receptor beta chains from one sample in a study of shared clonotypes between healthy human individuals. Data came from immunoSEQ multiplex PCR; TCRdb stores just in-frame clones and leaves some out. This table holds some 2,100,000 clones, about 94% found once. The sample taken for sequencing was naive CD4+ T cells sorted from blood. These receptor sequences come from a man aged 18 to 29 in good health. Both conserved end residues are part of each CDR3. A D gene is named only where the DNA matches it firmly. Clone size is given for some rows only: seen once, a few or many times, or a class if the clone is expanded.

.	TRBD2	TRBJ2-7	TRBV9	TGTGCCAGCAGCGTCGACCTAGCGGGAGTCGAGCAGTACTTC	CASSVDLAGVEQYF
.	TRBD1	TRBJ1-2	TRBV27	TGTGCCAGCAAACTCGGACAGGGGGCTGGCTACACCTTC	CASKLGQGAGYTF
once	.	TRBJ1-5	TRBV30	TGTGCCTGGAGTGGGGGACTCAATCAGCCCCAGCATTTT	CAWSGGLNQPQHF
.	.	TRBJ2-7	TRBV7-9	TGTGCCAGCAGCTTAGTAGGGCGGGGCTTTGCGGACGAGCAGTACTTC	CASSLVGRGFADEQYF
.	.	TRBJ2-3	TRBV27	TGTGCCAGCAAAGCTAGCACAGATACGCAGTATTTT	CASKASTDTQYF
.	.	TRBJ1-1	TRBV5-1	TGCGCCAGCAGCTTGGTATCGGGGACTGAAGCTTTCTTT	CASSLVSGTEAFF
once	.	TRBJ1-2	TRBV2	TGTGCCAGCCGGCCGGGGGGAATGTCTGGCTACACCTTC	CASRPGGMSGYTF
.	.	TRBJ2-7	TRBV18	TGTGCCAGCTCACCATTTCAGGGTGGAGAGCAGTACTTC	CASSPFQGGEQYF
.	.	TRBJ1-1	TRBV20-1	TGCAGGGGGCGCTCGGACACTGAAGCTTTCTTT	CRGRSDTEAFF
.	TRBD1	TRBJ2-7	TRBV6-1	TGTGCCAGCAGTCGGACAGGGGGCTTCTACGAGCAGTACTTC	CASSRTGGFYEQYF
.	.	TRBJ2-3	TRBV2	TGTGCCAGCAGCATAACAGATACGCAGTATTTT	CASSITDTQYF
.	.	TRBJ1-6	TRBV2	TGTGCCAGCAGTGAAGCGACATCCCTCAGCTCCTATAATTCACCCCTCCACTTT	CASSEATSLSSYNSPLHF
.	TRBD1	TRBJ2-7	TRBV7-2	TGTGCCAGCAGTTTCGACAGGGTTAGCTCCTACGAGCAGTACTTC	CASSFDRVSSYEQYF
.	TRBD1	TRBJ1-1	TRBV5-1	TGCGCCAGCAGCGTAGGACAGGGGAACACTGAAGCTTTCTTT	CASSVGQGNTEAFF
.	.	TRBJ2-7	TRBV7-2	TGTGCCAGCAGCTTAGCCGGGACGGCTGAAGGGGAGCAGTACTTC	CASSLAGTAEGEQYF
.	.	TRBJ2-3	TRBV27	TGTGCCAGCCGAGGCGGGGTGGGAATCACAGATACGCAGTATTTT	CASRGGVGITDTQYF
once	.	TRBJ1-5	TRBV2	TGTGCCAGCAGTTGGGGGGCAGACAATCAGCCCCAGCATTTT	CASSWGADNQPQHF
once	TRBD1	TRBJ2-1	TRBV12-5	TGTGCTAGTGGTTTGGCTAGGACAGGTAACAATGAGCAGTTCTTC	CASGLARTGNNEQFF
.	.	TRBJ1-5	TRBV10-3	TGTGCCATCAGTGAATCGGAGAATCAGCCCCAGCATTTT	CAISESENQPQHF
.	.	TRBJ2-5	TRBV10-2	TGCGCCAGCAGCCCTGAAGACTTACAAGAGACCCAGTACTTC	CASSPEDLQETQYF
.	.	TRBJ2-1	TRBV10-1	TGCGCCAGCAGTGATCCAAGAAATGAGCAGTTCTTC	CASSDPRNEQFF
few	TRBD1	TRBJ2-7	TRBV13	TGTGCCAGCAGCTTAGACAGGGGACCCTACGAGCAGTACTTC	CASSLDRGPYEQYF
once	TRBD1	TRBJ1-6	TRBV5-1	TGCGCCAGCAGCTTGCCGACAGGGGATAATTCACCCCTCCACTTT	CASSLPTGDNSPLHF
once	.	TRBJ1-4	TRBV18	TGTGCCAGCTCACCTAGATCCCCTGCGAGTAATGAAAAACTGTTTTTT	CASSPRSPASNEKLFF
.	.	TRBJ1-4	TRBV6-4	TGTGCCAGCAGCCCCCCCCGCCCCCGAGATGAAAAACTGTTTTTT	CASSPPRPRDEKLFF
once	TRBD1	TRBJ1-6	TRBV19	TGTGCCACCAAGGGACAGGGGATGGGAACACCCCTCCACTTT	CATKGQGMGTPLHF
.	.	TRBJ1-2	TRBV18	TGTGCCAGCTCACCAGTCCGGGTTGACGGCTACACCTTC	CASSPVRVDGYTF
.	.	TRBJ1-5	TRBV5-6	TGTGCCAGCAGCAGGGGCGGAGGGGCCTTCAATCAGCCCCAGCATTTT	CASSRGGGAFNQPQHF
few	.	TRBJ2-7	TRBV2	TGTGCCAGCAGTGCCGGAACCTACGAGCAGTACTTC	CASSAGTYEQYF
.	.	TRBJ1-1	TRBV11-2	TGTGCCAGCAGCTTAGTTCGCACTGAAGCTTTCTTT	CASSLVRTEAFF
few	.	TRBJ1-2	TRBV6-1	TGTGCCAGCAGTGAATGGCAGGGCTATGGCTACACCTTC	CASSEWQGYGYTF
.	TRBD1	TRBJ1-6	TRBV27	TGTGCCATCGGACAGGGGCGGAATTCACCCCTCCACTTT	CAIGQGRNSPLHF
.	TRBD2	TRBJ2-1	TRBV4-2	TGTGCCAGCAGCCCCAGGGGCCCTAGCGGGGGGGCAAATGAGCAGTTCTTC	CASSPRGPSGGANEQFF
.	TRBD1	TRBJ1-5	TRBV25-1	TGTGCCAGCAGTAATACAGGGGGGAGTAATCAGCCCCAGCATTTT	CASSNTGGSNQPQHF
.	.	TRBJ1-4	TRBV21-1	TGTGCCAGCAGAAGAGGGGAAAAGGAAAAACTGTTTTTT	CASRRGEKEKLFF
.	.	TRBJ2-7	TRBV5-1	TGCGCCAGCAGCTATGTCTGGGGCCCCTACGAGCAGTACTTC	CASSYVWGPYEQYF
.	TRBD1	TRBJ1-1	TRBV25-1	TGTGCCAGCTCAAGGACAGGGAATCCTGAAGCTTTCTTT	CASSRTGNPEAFF
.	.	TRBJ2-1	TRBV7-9	TGTGCCAGCACCCGGGCCGGCTCCTACAATGAGCAGTTCTTC	CASTRAGSYNEQFF
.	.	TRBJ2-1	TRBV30	TGTGCCTGGGGGGCCCCAGGGAGGTCGAACAATGAGCAGTTCTTC	CAWGAPGRSNNEQFF
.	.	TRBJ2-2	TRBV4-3	TGCGCCAGCAGCCAAGCTACCCCCTTAGCGGCACTTCGCAGCGGGGAGCTGTTTTTT	CASSQATPLAALRSGELFF
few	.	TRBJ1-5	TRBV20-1	TGCAGTGACCGGACGTGGCCCCAGCATTTT	CSDRTWPQHF
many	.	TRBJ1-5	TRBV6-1	TGTGCCAGCAGAGATGGTTATAGCAATCAGCCCCAGCATTTT	CASRDGYSNQPQHF
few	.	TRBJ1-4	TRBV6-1	TGTGCCAGCAGTAGGGATGAAAAACTGTTTTTT	CASSRDEKLFF
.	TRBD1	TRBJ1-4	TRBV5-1	TGCGCCAGCAGCATGGGACAGGGAGGCACTAATGAAAAACTGTTTTTT	CASSMGQGGTNEKLFF
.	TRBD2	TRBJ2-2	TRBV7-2	TGTGCCAGCAGCCTCTTAGCGGGAATCACCGGGGAGCTGTTTTTT	CASSLLAGITGELFF
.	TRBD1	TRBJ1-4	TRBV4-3	TGCGCCAGCAGCCAAGCCCTGGACAGGTTTAATGAAAAACTGTTTTTT	CASSQALDRFNEKLFF
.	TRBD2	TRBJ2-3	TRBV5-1	TGCGCCAGCAGCCCCCTAGCGGGGGGGGGAGCAGATACGCAGTATTTT	CASSPLAGGGADTQYF
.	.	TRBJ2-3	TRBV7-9	TGTGCCAGCAGCTTAGCGATAGGGATAGGAACGCAGTATTTT	CASSLAIGIGTQYF
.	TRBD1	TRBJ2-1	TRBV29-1	TGCAGCGTTGAGGGACAGCGGACCTACAATGAGCAGTTCTTC	CSVEGQRTYNEQFF
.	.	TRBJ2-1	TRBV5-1	TGCGCCAGCAGCCCTGGGCCAATCGGGGATAACAATGAGCAGTTCTTC	CASSPGPIGDNNEQFF
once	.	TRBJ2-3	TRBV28	TGTGCCAGCGGTCCCACCGGGGGAACAGATACGCAGTATTTT	CASGPTGGTDTQYF
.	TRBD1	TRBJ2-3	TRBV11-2	TGTGCCAGCAGCGCATACAGGGGATCCGCAACAGATACGCAGTATTTT	CASSAYRGSATDTQYF
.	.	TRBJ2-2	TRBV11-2	TGTGCCAGCAGCTCCCTCCCAGTCACGAACACCGGGGAGCTGTTTTTT	CASSSLPVTNTGELFF
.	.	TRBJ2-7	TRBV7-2	TGTGCCAGCAGCTCCCATGCGACCGGAGTTAAGAAATACGAGCAGTACTTC	CASSSHATGVKKYEQYF
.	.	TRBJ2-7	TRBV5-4	TGTGCCAGCAGCTTGGGGGGAGACTTGGCCTACGAGCAGTACTTC	CASSLGGDLAYEQYF